This T cell receptor (beta chain) originates from a study of cytomegalovirus exposure and HLA in healthy donors. Study conclusions and caveats: A later analysis, which compared TCR beta chains of equal frequency, found the HLA-associated ones more clonally expanded.

PCR was performed using 60 Vbeta and 13 Jbeta primers. The protocol was immunoSEQ multiplex PCR, while the TCRdb copy is restricted to in-frame clones and leaves out a portion. Among around 150,000 clones listed, around 80% were seen once. The CDR3 is 15 amino acids. In germline, CDR1 is MNHNS, CDR2 SASEGT. The junction had 11 bases not matched to a gene; V was cut back by 6 bases and J by 6 bases. Of note for this clone: Its antigen is undetermined.

Material for sequencing was PBMCs. V is TRBV6-1 and J is TRBJ1-3; the match to TRBD1 covers 7 bases. The receptor's source is a male donor in good health and CMV-seropositive. The CDR3 DNA sequence: TGTGCCAGCAGGGGGGCAGGCGGACAGGCAAACACCATATATTTT. Translation gives CASRGAGGQANTIYF.